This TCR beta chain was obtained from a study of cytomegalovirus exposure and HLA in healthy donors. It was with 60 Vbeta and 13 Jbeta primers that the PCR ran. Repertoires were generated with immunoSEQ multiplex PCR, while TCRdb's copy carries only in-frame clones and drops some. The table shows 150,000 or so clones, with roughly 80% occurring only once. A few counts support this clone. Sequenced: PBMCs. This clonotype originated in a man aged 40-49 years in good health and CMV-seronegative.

CDR3 bases: TGTGCCAGCAGTGTCCGGGACAGCTGGGAAGCTTTCTTT. Encoded protein: CASSVRDSWEAFF. V is TRBV6-4 and J is TRBJ1-1, with 7 bases lining up with TRBD1. CDR3 length: 13 amino acids. V was clipped by 4 bases and J by 8 bases; unmatched bases: 7. Per the germline V gene, CDR1 is MRHNA and CDR2 is SNTAGT.